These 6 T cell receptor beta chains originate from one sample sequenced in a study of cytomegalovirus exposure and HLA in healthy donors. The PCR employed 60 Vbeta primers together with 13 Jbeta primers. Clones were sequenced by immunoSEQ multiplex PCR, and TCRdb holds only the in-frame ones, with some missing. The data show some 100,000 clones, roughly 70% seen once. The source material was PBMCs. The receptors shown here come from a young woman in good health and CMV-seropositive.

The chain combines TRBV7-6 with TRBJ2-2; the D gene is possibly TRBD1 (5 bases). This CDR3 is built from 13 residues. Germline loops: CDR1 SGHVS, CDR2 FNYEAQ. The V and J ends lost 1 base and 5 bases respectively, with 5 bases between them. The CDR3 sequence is CASSLEGTGELFF. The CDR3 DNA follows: TGTGCCAGCAGCTTAGAGGGGACCGGGGAGCTGTTTTTT.

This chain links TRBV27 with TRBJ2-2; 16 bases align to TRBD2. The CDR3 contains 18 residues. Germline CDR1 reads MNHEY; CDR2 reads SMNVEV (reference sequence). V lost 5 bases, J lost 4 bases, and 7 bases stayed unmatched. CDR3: CASSPTGLAGGVTGELFF. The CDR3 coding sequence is TGTGCCAGCAGTCCGACGGGACTAGCGGGAGGGGTCACCGGGGAGCTGTTTTTT.

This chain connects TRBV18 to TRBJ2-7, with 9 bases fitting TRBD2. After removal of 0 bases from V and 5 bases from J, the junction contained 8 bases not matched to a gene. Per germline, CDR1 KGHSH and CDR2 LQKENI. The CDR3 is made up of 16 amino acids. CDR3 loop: CASSPPGRGRAHEQYF. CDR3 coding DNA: TGTGCCAGCTCACCACCGGGGCGCGGGAGGGCCCACGAGCAGTACTTC.

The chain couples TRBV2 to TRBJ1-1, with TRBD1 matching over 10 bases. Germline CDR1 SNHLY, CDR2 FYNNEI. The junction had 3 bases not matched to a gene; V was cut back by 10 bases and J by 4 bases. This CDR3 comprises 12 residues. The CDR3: CATGTGVTEAFF. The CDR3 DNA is TGTGCCACCGGGACAGGGGTCACTGAAGCTTTCTTT. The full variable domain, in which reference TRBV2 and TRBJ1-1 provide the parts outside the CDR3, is EPEVTQTPSHQVTQMGQEVILRCVPISNHLYFYWYRQILGQKVEFLVSFYNNEISEKSEIFDDQFSVERPDGSNFTLKIRSTKLEDSAMYFCATGTGVTEAFFGQGTRLTVV.

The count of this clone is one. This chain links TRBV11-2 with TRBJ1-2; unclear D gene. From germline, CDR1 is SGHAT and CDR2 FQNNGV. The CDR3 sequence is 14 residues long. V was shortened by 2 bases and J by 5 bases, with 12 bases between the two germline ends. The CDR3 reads CASSLWTDKYGYTF. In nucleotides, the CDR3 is TGTGCCAGCAGCTTATGGACTGACAAGTATGGCTACACCTTC.

The CDR3 region is CASSPPGSGGETQYF. DNA of the CDR3: TGTGCCAGCAGCCCCCCGGGGAGCGGGGGTGAGACCCAGTACTTC. This chain connects TRBV7-2 to TRBJ2-5; 8 positions agree with TRBD2. CDR3 length: 15 residues. Germline V gives CDR1 SGHTA, CDR2 FQGNSA. The trim removed 5 bases at V and 5 bases at J, leaving 10 bases unmatched.